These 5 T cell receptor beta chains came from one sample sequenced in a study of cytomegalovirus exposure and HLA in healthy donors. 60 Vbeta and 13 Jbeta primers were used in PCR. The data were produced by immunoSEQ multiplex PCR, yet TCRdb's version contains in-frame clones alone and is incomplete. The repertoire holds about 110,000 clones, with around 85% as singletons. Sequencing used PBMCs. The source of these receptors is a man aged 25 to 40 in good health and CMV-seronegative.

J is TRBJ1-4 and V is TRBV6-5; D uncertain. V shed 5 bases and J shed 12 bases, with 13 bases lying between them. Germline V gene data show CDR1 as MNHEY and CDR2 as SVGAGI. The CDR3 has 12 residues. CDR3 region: CASSVDGWELFF. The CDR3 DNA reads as TGTGCCAGCAGTGTTGACGGGTGGGAACTGTTTTTT.

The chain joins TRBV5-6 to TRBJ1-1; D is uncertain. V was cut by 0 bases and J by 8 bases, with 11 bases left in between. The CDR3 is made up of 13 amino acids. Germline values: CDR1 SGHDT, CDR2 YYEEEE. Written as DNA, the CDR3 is TGTGCCAGCAGCTTGGCGGTTATAGAAGAAGCTTTCTTT. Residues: CASSLAVIEEAFF.

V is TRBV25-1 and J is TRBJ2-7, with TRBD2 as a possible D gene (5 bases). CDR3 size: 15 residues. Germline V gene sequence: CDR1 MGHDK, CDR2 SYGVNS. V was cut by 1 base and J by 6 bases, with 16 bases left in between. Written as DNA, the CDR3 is TGTGCCAGCAGTGAATTGTCCGGGGAATCGGGCGAGCAGTACTTC. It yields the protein CASSELSGESGEQYF.

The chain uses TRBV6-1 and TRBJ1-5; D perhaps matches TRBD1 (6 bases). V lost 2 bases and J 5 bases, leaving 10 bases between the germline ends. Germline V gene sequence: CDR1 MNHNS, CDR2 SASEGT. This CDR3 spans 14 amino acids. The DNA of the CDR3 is TGTGCCAGCAGTGAATCAGGGGTGGATCAGCCCCAGCATTTT. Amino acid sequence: CASSESGVDQPQHF.

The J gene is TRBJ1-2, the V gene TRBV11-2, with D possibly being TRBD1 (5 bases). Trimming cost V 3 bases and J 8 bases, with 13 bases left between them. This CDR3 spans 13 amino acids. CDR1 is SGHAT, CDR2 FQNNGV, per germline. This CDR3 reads CASSFGRVEGYTF. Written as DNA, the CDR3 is TGTGCCAGCAGCTTCGGCAGGGTGGAAGGCTACACCTTC.